The sequence of this T cell receptor beta chain was determined in a study of PD-1 blockade in classical Hodgkin lymphoma. Overall study findings and caveats: Reasons behind the repertoire differences stay unclear, perhaps disease activity or earlier therapy.

The germline gives CDR1 SGHAT, CDR2 FQNNGV. J was trimmed by 5 bases and V by 5 bases; bases with no gene match: 9. This CDR3 region has 15 residues. This clone occurred once. What it binds is not known. Time point defined: cycle 4 day 1 (C4D1), after more than 5 weeks of nivolumab. Every patient relapsed after autologous stem cell transplantation, and brentuximab vedotin exposure varied. Best outcomes ranged across complete response, partial response and progressive disease. Clones were read by immunoSEQ multiplex PCR, and TCRdb kept only the in-frame ones, dropping some. This sample has about 90,000 clones, with 75% to 85% found just once.

The sequence was obtained from a human donor with classical Hodgkin lymphoma. The rearrangement links TRBV11-2 to TRBJ1-2; the match to TRBD1 covers 9 bases. The sample in question was peripheral blood mononuclear cells (PBMCs), obtained before the fourth cycle of nivolumab. DNA of the CDR3: TGTGCCAGCAGCCTCAACCGGGACAGGGTATATGGCTACACCTTC. Translating it yields CASSLNRDRVYGYTF.